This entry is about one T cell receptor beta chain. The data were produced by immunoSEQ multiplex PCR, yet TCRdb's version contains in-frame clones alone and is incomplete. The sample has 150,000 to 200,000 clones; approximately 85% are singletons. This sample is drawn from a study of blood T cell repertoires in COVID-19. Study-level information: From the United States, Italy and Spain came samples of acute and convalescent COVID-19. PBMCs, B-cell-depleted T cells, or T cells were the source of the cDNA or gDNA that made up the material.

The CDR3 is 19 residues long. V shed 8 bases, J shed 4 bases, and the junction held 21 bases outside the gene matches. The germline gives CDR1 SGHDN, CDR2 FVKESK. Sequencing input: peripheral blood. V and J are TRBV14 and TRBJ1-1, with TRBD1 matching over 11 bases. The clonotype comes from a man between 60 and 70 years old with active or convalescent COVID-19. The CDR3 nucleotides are TGTGCCAGCCCAGGGGATGCCCGGGACAGGGGGGAAGGGGTCACTGAAGCTTTCTTT. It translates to CASPGDARDRGEGVTEAFF.